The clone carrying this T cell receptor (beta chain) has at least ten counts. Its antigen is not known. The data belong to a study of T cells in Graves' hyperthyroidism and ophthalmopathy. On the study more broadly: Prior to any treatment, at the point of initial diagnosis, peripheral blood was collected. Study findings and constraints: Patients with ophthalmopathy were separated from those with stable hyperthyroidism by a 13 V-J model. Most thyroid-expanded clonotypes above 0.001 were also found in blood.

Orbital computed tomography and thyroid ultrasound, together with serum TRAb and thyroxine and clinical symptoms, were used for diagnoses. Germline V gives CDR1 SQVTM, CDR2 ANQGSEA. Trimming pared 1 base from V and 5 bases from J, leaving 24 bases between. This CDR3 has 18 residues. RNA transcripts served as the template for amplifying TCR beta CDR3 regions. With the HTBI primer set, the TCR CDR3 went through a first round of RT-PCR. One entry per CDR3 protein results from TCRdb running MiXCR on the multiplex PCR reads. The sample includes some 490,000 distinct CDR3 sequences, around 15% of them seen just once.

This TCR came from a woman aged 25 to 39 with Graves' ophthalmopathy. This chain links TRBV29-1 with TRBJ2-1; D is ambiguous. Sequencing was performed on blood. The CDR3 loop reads CSVEGVFHTRRNDNEQFF. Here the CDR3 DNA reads TGCAGCGTTGAAGGCGTCTTTCACACGCGACGCAATGACAATGAGCAGTTCTTC.